This record looks at one TCR beta chain sequence and its context. Its antigen is not known. V was trimmed by 4 bases and J by 4 bases, leaving 16 bases between them. This CDR3 region has 16 residues. Germline loops: CDR1 MNHEY, CDR2 SMNVEV (reference sequence). This record comes from a study of T cell responses to AZD1222 COVID-19 vaccine. General study findings and limits: Regions 160-218 and 743-854 held dominance among vaccine-associated CD4 TCRs, which spanned spike. Samples come after the peak T cell response, not at day 14.

Sequencing used immunoSEQ multiplex PCR; TCRdb keeps in-frame clones, though not all of them. The sample holds some 180,000 clones; 90% to 95% are singletons and the top ten take about 1%. This sample comprised peripheral blood, obtained 28 days after the second dose of the MenACWY control vaccine. The chain recombines TRBV27 with TRBJ1-4; TRBD1 is a possible D gene (5 bases). This TCR derives from an adult who received the MenACWY meningococcal vaccine as a control. The CDR3 nucleotides read TGTGCCAGCAGTTCTCTCCCGACAGACCATAATGAAAAACTGTTTTTT. Protein: CASSSLPTDHNEKLFF. The variable domain in full, completed from reference TRBV27 and TRBJ1-4, reads EAQVTQNPRYLITVTGKKLTVTCSQNMNHEYMSWYRQDPGLGLRQIYYSMNVEVTDKGDVPEGYKVSRKEKRNFPLILESPSPNQTSLYFCASSSLPTDHNEKLFFGSGTQLSVL.